This T cell receptor beta chain is drawn from a study of T cell responses to AZD1222 COVID-19 vaccine. Study-wide results and caveats: Vaccination with two AZD1222 doses was followed by a rise in Spike-specific TCR breadth and depth.

Germline V gives CDR1 LNHNV, CDR2 YYDKDF (reference sequence). There are 16 residues in the CDR3. The V and J ends lost 7 bases and 0 bases respectively, with 17 bases between them. Turning to this clone: Its specificity is unknown.

The data were produced by immunoSEQ multiplex PCR, yet TCRdb's version contains in-frame clones alone and is incomplete. The table has 110,000 or so clones, 88% seen once. The sequence derives from an adult who received the AZD1222 COVID-19 vaccine. Sequenced material: peripheral blood, taken 28 days after the second AZD1222 dose. The chain couples TRBV15 to TRBJ2-3; D is possibly TRBD2 (6 bases). The CDR3 protein is CATTPGGTSSTDTQYF. CDR3 in DNA: TGTGCCACCACCCCCGGGGGTACTTCTAGCACAGATACGCAGTATTTT.